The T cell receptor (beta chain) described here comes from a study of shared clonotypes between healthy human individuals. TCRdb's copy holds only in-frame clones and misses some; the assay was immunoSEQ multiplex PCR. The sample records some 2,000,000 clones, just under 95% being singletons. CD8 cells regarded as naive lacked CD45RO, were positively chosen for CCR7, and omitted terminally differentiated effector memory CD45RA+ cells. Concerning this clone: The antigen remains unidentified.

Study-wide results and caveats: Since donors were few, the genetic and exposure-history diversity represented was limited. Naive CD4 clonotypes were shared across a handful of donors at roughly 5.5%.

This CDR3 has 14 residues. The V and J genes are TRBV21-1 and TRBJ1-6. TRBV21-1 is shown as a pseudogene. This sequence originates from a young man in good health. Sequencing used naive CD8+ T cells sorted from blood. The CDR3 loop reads CASSIRVYNSPLHF. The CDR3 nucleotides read TGTGCCAGCAGCATTAGGGTCTATAATTCACCCCTCCACTTT.